This T cell receptor beta chain was profiled in a study of post-analysis software for immune sequencing data. Unique molecular identifiers had been added to the TCR beta cDNA libraries. From the PCR reads, TCRdb called clonotypes with MiXCR, one entry per CDR3 protein. The sample has 550,000 to 700,000 distinct CDR3 sequences; around 44% are singletons. As regards this clonotype: The antigen is undetermined.

Findings of the study overall: Comparison of patients with controls showed five TRBV segments more frequent in patients, TRBV5-6, TRBV5-1 and TRBV20-1 among them.

The CDR3 has 15 amino acids. From germline, CDR1 is MGHRA and CDR2 YSYEKL. Trimming took 6 bases from V and 6 from J; bases not matched to a gene: 10. The sequenced material came from blood. This chain connects TRBV4-1 to TRBJ2-1, with 8 bases matching TRBD2. The receptor's source is a girl between 5 and 17 years old with multiple sclerosis. The CDR3 protein is CASRGLRRGGNEQFF. In DNA form, the CDR3 reads TGCGCCAGCAGGGGATTGCGCCGGGGGGGCAATGAGCAGTTCTTC.